The 4 T cell receptor beta chains reported below all come from one sample, sequenced in a study of regulatory T cells in long-lasting Graves disease (TCRdb year 2021). For both TCR sequencing and RNA sequencing, RNA was extracted from PBMCs using TRIzol. The public reads were reprocessed in TCRdb via fastp at Q25 and MiXCR, keeping in-frame beta chains. Rows with a matching CDR3 protein are joined into one entry that keeps the most common DNA and genes. The sample data list about 1,500 distinct CDR3 sequences, and approximately 82% of these were observed just once. The top ten constitute more than 5.5% of the sample. Specimen: peripheral blood mononuclear cells (PBMCs), collected with antithyroid drug treatment, in newly diagnosed or persistent Graves disease (not recorded which). The source is a woman younger than 35 with Graves disease. Donor details come from another sample of the same person, matched by shared clones.

The chain couples TRBV2 to TRBJ2-1, with a tentative D call TRBD1 (5 bases). Germline V gives CDR1 SNHLY, CDR2 FYNNEI. V lost 3 bases to trimming and J lost 7 bases, with 10 bases between them. This CDR3 is built from 13 residues. CDR3 sequence reads: CASSEAGFNEQFF. Written as DNA, the CDR3 is TGTGCCAGCAGTGAGGCAGGGTTTAATGAGCAGTTCTTC. Together with reference TRBV2 and TRBJ2-1, the CDR3 gives the full variable domain: EPEVTQTPSHQVTQMGQEVILRCVPISNHLYFYWYRQILGQKVEFLVSFYNNEISEKSEIFDDQFSVERPDGSNFTLKIRSTKLEDSAMYFCASSEAGFNEQFFGPGTRLTVL.

The sample holds one count of this clonotype. The V call is TRBV11-1, the J call TRBJ2-3, with unresolved D. There are 11 residues in the CDR3. Trimming took 7 bases from V and 8 from J, leaving 10 bases between them. The germline gives CDR1 SGHAT, CDR2 FQDESV (reference sequence). The CDR3 DNA follows: TGTGCCAGCACACCCGACGGTACGCAGTATTTT. This sequence encodes CASTPDGTQYF. Full variable domain (rest looked up from reference TRBV11-1 and TRBJ2-3): EAEVAQSPRYKITEKSQAVAFWCDPISGHATLYWYRQILGQGPELLVQFQDESVVDDSQLPKDRFSAERLKGVDSTLKIQPAELGDSAMYLCASTPDGTQYFGPGTRLTVL.

Only one count was recorded for this clonotype. The chain carries TRBV11-1 and TRBJ2-1; TRBD2 matches 15 bases. V shed 1 base, J shed 8 bases, and the junction held 18 bases outside the gene matches. This CDR3 region has 21 residues. The germline V gene has CDR1 SGHAT and CDR2 FQDESV (reference sequence). The CDR3 DNA reads as TGTGCCAGCAGCTTAGGTTCCGTGCGGACTAGCGGGAGGGATAGGAGGCATGAGCAGTTCTTC. Protein product: CASSLGSVRTSGRDRRHEQFF.

V is TRBV7-2 and J is TRBJ2-3, with 8 positions matching TRBD2. Germline V gene lookup returns CDR1 SGHTA and CDR2 FQGNSA. Losses at the gene ends were 4 bases for V and 3 bases for J; bases not matched to a gene: 3. The length of the CDR3 is 14 residues. The CDR3 region is CASSSRGVTDTQYF. The CDR3 DNA reads as TGTGCCAGCAGCTCGCGGGGGGTAACAGATACGCAGTATTTT.